A selection of T cell receptor beta chains follows, all from one sample in a study of shared clonotypes between healthy human individuals. This table comes from immunoSEQ multiplex PCR, and its TCRdb copy is limited to in-frame clones, with some not included. The sample has 1.5 million to 2.5 million clones, roughly 95% seen once. The sample was naive CD8+ T cells sorted from blood. These receptors were taken from a man between 18 and 29 years old in good health. CDR3s include the opening cysteine and the closing phenylalanine or tryptophan. The D gene is left open where the match is weak. Clone size is given for some rows only: seen once, a few or many times, or a class if the clone is expanded.

D	J	size	V	CDR3	DNA
.	TRBJ2-3	.	TRBV10-2	CASGQGPTDTQYF	TGCGCCAGCGGGCAGGGCCCCACAGATACGCAGTATTTT
.	TRBJ1-5	.	TRBV5-4	CASSPGPNQPQHF	TGTGCCAGCAGCCCTGGTCCCAATCAGCCCCAGCATTTT
TRBD1	TRBJ1-1	.	TRBV6-5	CASSSLPQGSGTEAFF	TGTGCCAGCAGTTCCCTGCCACAGGGGTCGGGCACTGAAGCTTTCTTT
.	TRBJ2-7	.	TRBV10-3	CAISQIDQGYYEQYF	TGTGCCATCAGTCAGATAGACCAGGGATACTACGAGCAGTACTTC
.	TRBJ2-3	.	TRBV27	CASRIVMGTDTQYF	TGTGCCAGCAGGATAGTGATGGGCACAGATACGCAGTATTTT
.	TRBJ2-1	.	TRBV2	CASHGSRQKGDNEQFF	TGTGCCAGCCACGGTTCAAGGCAGAAAGGGGACAATGAGCAGTTCTTC
TRBD1	TRBJ2-7	.	TRBV6-1	CASSATGTAETYEQYF	TGTGCCAGCAGTGCGACCGGGACAGCCGAGACATACGAGCAGTACTTC
.	TRBJ2-7	.	TRBV28	CASSPTGTDEQYF	TGTGCCAGCAGTCCAACGGGAACAGACGAGCAGTACTTC
.	TRBJ1-1	.	TRBV4-1	CASSQDPSEAFF	TGCGCCAGCAGCCAAGATCCTTCTGAAGCTTTCTTT
.	TRBJ2-1	.	TRBV4-1	CASMPPGTPYNEQFF	TGCGCCTCCATGCCCCCTGGGACGCCGTACAATGAGCAGTTCTTC
.	TRBJ1-2	once	TRBV29-1	CSVEKDPYGYTF	TGCAGCGTTGAAAAGGACCCCTATGGCTACACCTTC
.	TRBJ2-7	.	TRBV5-6	CASSFNIGNYEQYF	TGTGCCAGCAGCTTTAACATCGGGAACTACGAGCAGTACTTC
TRBD2	TRBJ2-7	once	TRBV7-8	CASSSRTSGDEQYF	TGTGCCAGCAGCTCGCGGACTAGCGGGGACGAGCAGTACTTC
TRBD1	TRBJ1-4	.	TRBV7-9	CASSLAQGDEKLFF	TGTGCCAGCAGCTTAGCGCAGGGGGATGAAAAACTGTTTTTT
.	TRBJ2-6	.	TRBV27	CASSLSPGSGANVLTF	TGTGCCAGCAGTTTATCCCCGGGCTCTGGGGCCAACGTCCTGACTTTC
.	TRBJ1-6	.	TRBV6-5	CASSYSADSPLHF	TGTGCCAGCAGTTACTCGGCTGATTCACCCCTCCACTTT
TRBD2	TRBJ2-3	.	TRBV10-2	CASSFSGGVADTQYF	TGCGCCAGCAGCTTTAGCGGGGGAGTCGCAGATACGCAGTATTTT
.	TRBJ1-3	once	TRBV13	CASSETGAGIGNTIYF	TGTGCCAGCAGTGAAACTGGGGCAGGGATAGGAAACACCATATATTTT
.	TRBJ1-1	.	TRBV5-8	CASSPSTEAFF	TGTGCCAGCAGCCCATCCACTGAAGCTTTCTTT
TRBD1	TRBJ2-5	.	TRBV27	CASSLTGRGHQETQYF	TGTGCCAGCAGTTTAACTGGCAGGGGGCACCAAGAGACCCAGTACTTC
TRBD1	TRBJ2-2	.	TRBV28	CASSLGTGNTGELFF	TGTGCCAGCAGCCTAGGGACAGGGAACACCGGGGAGCTGTTTTTT
.	TRBJ2-6	.	TRBV4-3	CASSQDIIGNSGANVLTF	TGCGCCAGCAGCCAAGATATTATAGGGAACTCTGGGGCCAACGTCCTGACTTTC
.	TRBJ2-2	.	TRBV9	CASSSPGELFF	TGTGCCAGCAGCTCCCCTGGGGAGCTGTTTTTT
.	TRBJ2-7	.	TRBV11-2	CASSLGQNYEQYF	TGTGCCAGCAGCTTAGGTCAGAACTACGAGCAGTACTTC
.	TRBJ2-7	.	TRBV28	CASVEGQSYEQYF	TGTGCCAGCGTCGAGGGGCAGTCCTACGAGCAGTACTTC
TRBD1	TRBJ1-4	.	TRBV7-9	CASSLAGTGGNKLFF	TGTGCCAGCAGCTTAGCAGGGACAGGGGGCAACAAACTGTTTTTT
.	TRBJ2-7	.	TRBV27	CASRYRATYEQYF	TGTGCCAGCAGGTACAGGGCGACCTACGAGCAGTACTTC
TRBD1	TRBJ1-1	.	TRBV4-1	CASSQDQLITPDRVTEAFF	TGCGCCAGCAGCCAAGATCAATTGATAACCCCCGACAGGGTCACTGAAGCTTTCTTT
TRBD2	TRBJ2-7	.	TRBV4-2	CASSQVKLAGVYEQYF	TGTGCCAGCAGCCAAGTGAAGCTAGCGGGGGTATACGAGCAGTACTTC
TRBD1	TRBJ1-3	.	TRBV7-9	CASSQGGTGGNTIYF	TGTGCCAGCAGCCAGGGGGGGACAGGTGGAAACACCATATATTTT
.	TRBJ2-7	.	TRBV4-3	CASSQDTGTYEQYF	TGCGCCAGCAGCCAGGATACTGGTACCTACGAGCAGTACTTC
.	TRBJ2-5	.	TRBV10-1	CASSESGEETQYF	TGCGCCAGCAGTGAGTCTGGGGAAGAGACCCAGTACTTC
.	TRBJ2-7	.	TRBV7-9	CASSPGNSYEQYF	TGTGCCAGCAGCCCAGGGAACTCCTACGAGCAGTACTTC
.	TRBJ2-7	.	TRBV4-3	CASSQDLAYEQYF	TGCGCCAGCAGCCAAGACCTAGCTTACGAGCAGTACTTC
TRBD2	TRBJ2-5	.	TRBV10-1	CASSGKLGGPLETQYF	TGCGCCAGCAGTGGGAAGTTGGGAGGGCCGCTGGAGACCCAGTACTTC
.	TRBJ1-4	.	TRBV15	CATSREPQGSSTNEKLFF	TGTGCCACCAGCAGAGAGCCCCAGGGCTCCTCAACTAATGAAAAACTGTTTTTT
.	TRBJ2-7	.	TRBV7-9	CASSPTASYEQYF	TGTGCCAGCAGCCCCACGGCATCATACGAGCAGTACTTC
TRBD1	TRBJ2-7	.	TRBV19	CASTIGQGAYEQYF	TGTGCCAGTACCATAGGGCAGGGGGCCTACGAGCAGTACTTC
.	TRBJ2-1	.	TRBV6-5	CASSYSNRMIEQFF	TGTGCCAGCAGTTACTCGAATAGGATGATAGAGCAGTTCTTC
TRBD1	TRBJ1-1	.	TRBV7-9	CASRKTGANTEAFF	TGTGCCAGCAGAAAGACAGGGGCCAACACTGAAGCTTTCTTT
.	TRBJ2-7	.	TRBV9	CASSVGGPGYEQYF	TGTGCCAGCAGCGTGGGCGGACCCGGCTACGAGCAGTACTTC
TRBD1	TRBJ2-1	.	TRBV6-5	CASSYSTGESYNEQFF	TGTGCCAGCAGTTACTCGACAGGGGAGTCCTACAATGAGCAGTTCTTC
.	TRBJ2-5	.	TRBV4-1	CASSQLTRSGETQYF	TGCGCCAGCAGCCAATTGACTCGGAGTGGGGAGACCCAGTACTTC
TRBD2	TRBJ2-7	.	TRBV27	CASSFQGLAAYEQYF	TGTGCCAGCAGTTTCCAAGGACTAGCGGCCTACGAGCAGTACTTC
TRBD1	TRBJ1-2	.	TRBV9	CASSSRTGDNYGYTF	TGTGCCAGCAGCTCCCGGACAGGGGATAACTATGGCTACACCTTC
.	TRBJ2-7	.	TRBV5-5	CASSLEEDYRYEQYF	TGTGCCAGCAGCTTGGAAGAGGACTACCGATACGAGCAGTACTTC
TRBD1	TRBJ1-2	.	TRBV30	CAWRTIRQGAYGYTF	TGTGCCTGGCGGACGATTAGACAGGGGGCATATGGCTACACCTTC
.	TRBJ2-2	.	TRBV5-6	CASSLAVAEGKTGELFF	TGTGCCAGCAGCTTAGCGGTAGCGGAGGGGAAAACCGGGGAGCTGTTTTTT
TRBD1	TRBJ2-7	.	TRBV5-4	CASSRDRGHEQYF	TGTGCCAGCAGCCGGGACAGGGGACACGAGCAGTACTTC
.	TRBJ1-1	.	TRBV7-6	CASSLEGRYEAFF	TGTGCCAGCAGCTTAGAGGGACGGTATGAAGCTTTCTTT
TRBD1	TRBJ2-5	.	TRBV28	CASRTTGGILGETQYF	TGTGCCAGCAGAACCACAGGGGGCATCTTGGGAGAGACCCAGTACTTC
.	TRBJ2-3	.	TRBV4-1	CASTRAELTDTQYF	TGCGCCAGCACTAGAGCGGAGCTCACAGATACGCAGTATTTT